The 27 T cell receptor beta chains below all came from one sample that was sequenced in a study of beta chain features in type 1 diabetes. Reverse transcribing all isolated RNA meant expressed TCRB transcripts were sequenced. This table comes from immunoSEQ multiplex PCR, and its TCRdb copy is limited to in-frame clones, with some not included. The sample records fewer than 300,000 clones, roughly 22% being singletons. No antigen has been assigned to these receptors. Study results and limitations: Shortening that was moderate but significant affected the TCRB CDR3s of Type 1 diabetes patients in all four CD4+ subsets.

What was sequenced was naive CD4+ T cells from blood. These receptors were obtained from a woman in her thirties or forties with type 1 diabetes.

The chain links TRBV7-2 to TRBJ2-5; 7 bases match TRBD1. The CDR3 contains 16 residues. Germline-derived CDR1 and CDR2 are SGHTA and FQGNSA. The V and J ends lost 1 base and 4 bases, in that order; junction bases with no gene match: 9. The DNA for the CDR3 is TGTGCCAGCAGCTTAGTATGGACAGGTAGTAGAGAGACCCAGTACTTC. This codes for CASSLVWTGSRETQYF.

The CDR3 here is CASSLGLADGYTF. In DNA, the CDR3 is TGTGCCAGCTCACTGGGACTGGCCGATGGCTACACCTTC. The V call is TRBV18, the J call TRBJ1-2; D is perhaps TRBD1 (5 bases). Germline V CDR1 and CDR2: KGHSH, LQKENI. The length of the CDR3 is 13 residues. V lost 4 bases, J lost 6 bases, and 12 bases lay in between.

V gene TRBV4-2 combines with J gene TRBJ2-1; 7 bases agree with TRBD2. The CDR3 has 15 amino acids. In germline, CDR1 is LGHNA, CDR2 YNFKEQ. V dropped 5 bases and J dropped 0; count of bases not matched to a gene: 4. Written as DNA, the CDR3 is TGTGCCAGCAGCGGAGGACTAGACTCCTACAATGAGCAGTTCTTC. This sequence encodes CASSGGLDSYNEQFF.

This clone was counted between two and nine times. V and J are TRBV29-1 and TRBJ2-7; TRBD1 agrees at 7 bases. Germline CDR1 reads SQVTM; CDR2 reads ANQGSEA. The CDR3 spans 15 residues. V gave up 1 base and J gave up 1 base; unmatched junction bases: 7. The DNA for the CDR3 is TGCAGCGTTGAAGGATTCCCGGGACAGTCCTACGAGCAGTACTTC. Its protein product is CSVEGFPGQSYEQYF.

CDR3 sequence (DNA): TGTGCCAGCAGGACGGACAGGGCCGGGGCCAACGTCCTGACTTTC. Its translation: CASRTDRAGANVLTF. J is TRBJ2-6 and V is TRBV6-6, with 8 bases that match TRBD1. Trimming took 6 bases from V and 4 from J; bases not matched to a gene: 5. There are 15 residues in the CDR3. The V gene's germline CDR1 is MNHNY and CDR2 SVGAGI (reference sequence).

This clone was picked up a small number of times. The J gene is TRBJ1-1, the V gene TRBV18; D is possibly TRBD1 (6 bases). The CDR3 extends over 15 amino acids. Looked up from germline, CDR1 is KGHSH and CDR2 is LQKENI. Trimming cost V 0 bases and J 1 base, with 9 bases left between them. CDR3 region: CASSPPGHRNTEAFF. The CDR3 nucleotides are TGTGCCAGCTCACCACCGGGACACAGGAACACTGAAGCTTTCTTT.

The J gene is TRBJ2-2, the V gene TRBV5-1, with TRBD2 matching over 7 bases. Germline V gene sequence: CDR1 SGHRS, CDR2 YFSETQ. This CDR3 is 17 amino acids long. Trimming took 0 bases from V and 5 from J; bases not matched to a gene: 10. The CDR3 sequence is CASSLDARASGTGELFF. The CDR3 DNA reads TGCGCCAGCAGCTTGGACGCGAGGGCTAGCGGTACCGGGGAGCTGTTTTTT.

The rearrangement joins TRBV6-5 to TRBJ1-2, with D possibly matching TRBD1 (5 bases). The germline V gene encodes CDR1 MNHEY and CDR2 SVGAGI. Between the trimmed V and J ends, which lost 0 bases and 4 bases, there was a span of 6 bases. The CDR3 loop spans 13 amino acids. This CDR3 is CASSYSDSYGYTF. The DNA of the CDR3 is TGTGCCAGCAGTTACTCCGACAGCTATGGCTACACCTTC.

The genes are TRBV5-1 and TRBJ2-6; 10 positions agree with TRBD1. After removal of 0 bases from V and 2 bases from J, the junction contained 2 bases not matched to a gene. This CDR3 contains 17 residues. The germline gives CDR1 SGHRS, CDR2 YFSETQ. The CDR3: CASSLAGQGAGANVLTF. The CDR3 DNA reads TGCGCCAGCAGCTTGGCCGGACAGGGGGCTGGGGCCAACGTCCTGACTTTC.

The genes are TRBV14 and TRBJ1-2; D unresolved. This CDR3 spans 13 amino acids. Trimming took 1 base from V and 0 from J, leaving 3 bases between them. Germline CDR1 reads SGHDN; CDR2 reads FVKESK. The CDR3 loop reads CASSQAANYGYTF. The CDR3 DNA sequence: TGTGCCAGCAGCCAAGCCGCTAACTATGGCTACACCTTC.

The V gene is TRBV4-3, the J gene TRBJ2-2; D not certain. Germline CDR1 is LGHNA and CDR2 is YSLEER. V was trimmed by 0 bases and J by 2 bases, leaving 4 bases between them. The CDR3 runs 14 residues. The CDR3 DNA is TGCGCCAGCAGCCAAGATTCTAACACCGGGGAGCTGTTTTTT. Translating gives CASSQDSNTGELFF.

The rearrangement uses TRBV5-1 and TRBJ1-1, with 7 positions matching TRBD1. The CDR3 is 16 amino acids. Trimming cost V 6 bases and J 0 bases; bases outside gene matches: 11. Germline V gene lookup returns CDR1 SGHRS and CDR2 YFSETQ. The CDR3 is CASTPYTGAMNTEAFF. In DNA, the CDR3 is TGCGCCAGCACCCCATACACAGGGGCCATGAACACTGAAGCTTTCTTT.

This clone has a handful of counts. The chain couples TRBV11-2 to TRBJ1-1; 7 bases are a match to TRBD1. The CDR3 covers 15 residues. The V gene's germline CDR1 is SGHAT and CDR2 FQNNGV. The trim removed 1 base at V and 5 bases at J, leaving 7 bases unmatched. The CDR3, as DNA: TGTGCCAGCAGCTTAGTGGAGGGGGCGCGAACTGAAGCTTTCTTT. This gives the protein CASSLVEGARTEAFF.

This clone was seen a few times. The rearrangement links TRBV4-1 to TRBJ2-7; the D gene is possibly TRBD1 (5 bases). Trimming pared 7 bases from V and 2 bases from J, leaving 12 bases between. The germline V gene encodes CDR1 MGHRA and CDR2 YSYEKL. The CDR3 has 13 amino acids. Here the CDR3 DNA reads TGCGCCAGCAATAAGGGGCCAGCCTACGAGCAGTACTTC. Its translation: CASNKGPAYEQYF.

The chain has TRBV5-4 and TRBJ2-1, with a tentative D call TRBD2 (5 bases). This CDR3 comprises 12 residues. Germline V CDR1 and CDR2: SGHNT, YYREEE (reference sequence). With 0 bases removed from V and 9 bases from J, the gap between germline ends came to 7 bases. The CDR3 DNA sequence: TGTGCCAGCAGCTTGGCCAGCGGTGAGCAGTTCTTC. It translates to CASSLASGEQFF.

The chain uses TRBV5-4 and TRBJ1-1; TRBD1 matches 8 bases. The V and J ends lost 6 bases and 8 bases, in that order; junction bases with no gene match: 9. CDR3 size: 13 residues. Germline V gene sequence: CDR1 SGHNT, CDR2 YYREEE (reference sequence). For the CDR3, the DNA is TGTGCCAGCATCCCAGGACAGGGAAGGGAAGCTTTCTTT. Translated: CASIPGQGREAFF.

The J gene is TRBJ1-1, the V gene TRBV4-1; D gene uncertain. The CDR3 sequence is 14 residues long. V lost 1 base to trimming and J lost 0 bases, with 6 bases between them. Germline CDR1 is MGHRA and CDR2 is YSYEKL. Here the CDR3 DNA reads TGCGCCAGCAGCCAAGTGGAGGTGAACACTGAAGCTTTCTTT. This translates into CASSQVEVNTEAFF.

The chain uses TRBV19 and TRBJ2-1, with TRBD2 as a possible D gene (6 bases). CDR1 LNHDA and CDR2 SQIVND come from the germline V gene (reference sequence). The V gene lost 10 bases and the J gene lost 6 bases, with 19 bases spanning the gap. This CDR3 region has 14 residues. Here the CDR3 reads CATNLVGGINEQFF. CDR3 DNA sequence: TGTGCCACCAATCTCGTGGGGGGTATCAATGAGCAGTTCTTC.

This clone was detected a few times. The chain is built from TRBV13 and TRBJ1-2; tentatively, D is TRBD1 (6 bases). There are 14 residues in the CDR3. Germline-derived CDR1 and CDR2 are PRHDT and FYEKMQ (reference sequence). Trimming took off 6 bases at V and 6 bases at J, with 17 bases between the two ends. The CDR3 DNA follows: TGTGCCAGCAGAAGGGGGGGTCGGTCTCATGGCTACACCTTC. It specifies CASRRGGRSHGYTF.

The chain is built from TRBV9 and TRBJ1-3, with 8 bases fitting TRBD1. Germline CDR1 is SGDLS and CDR2 is YYNGEE. The CDR3 is 19 amino acids. V lost 2 bases and J lost 7; bases outside the gene matches: 20. CDR3 sequence: CASSVGPGQGKRLVNTIYF. The DNA for the CDR3 is TGTGCCAGCAGCGTGGGACCCGGACAGGGCAAAAGGCTGGTCAACACCATATATTTT.

This clone appeared a single time. J is TRBJ2-1 and V is TRBV9; weak D call: TRBD2 (7 bases). The V gene lost 3 bases and the J gene lost 8 bases, with 18 bases spanning the gap. The CDR3 consists of 15 residues. CDR1 is SGDLS, CDR2 YYNGEE, per germline. CDR3 sequence reads: CASSGGGGRWDEQFF. CDR3 DNA: TGTGCCAGCAGCGGAGGGGGGGGGCGGTGGGATGAGCAGTTCTTC.

The chain carries TRBV29-1 and TRBJ1-2, with TRBD1 matching 7 bases. Trimming removed 3 bases from V and 2 bases from J; junction bases left unmatched: 9. This CDR3 has 15 amino acids. Germline V gene sequence: CDR1 SQVTM, CDR2 ANQGSEA. CDR3 DNA sequence: TGCAGCGTTGACTTTGCGACAGGGTCGAACTATGGCTACACCTTC. This sequence encodes CSVDFATGSNYGYTF. Combining the CDR3 with reference TRBV29-1 and TRBJ1-2 gives the whole variable domain SAVISQKPSRDICQRGTSLTIQCQVDSQVTMMFWYRQQPGQSLTLIATANQGSEATYESGFVIDKFPISRPNLTFSTLTVSNMSPEDSSIYLCSVDFATGSNYGYTFGSGTRLTVV.

This clone was seen more than once but under ten times. The chain employs TRBV9 and TRBJ1-1; D not certain. V was cut by 3 bases and J by 3 bases, with 9 bases left in between. The germline CDR1 and CDR2 sequences are SGDLS and YYNGEE. The CDR3 is 13 amino acids. In DNA form, the CDR3 reads TGTGCCAGCAGCGCGTTCCGGGACACTGAAGCTTTCTTT. Its protein is CASSAFRDTEAFF.

This clone was counted only a few times. The chain couples TRBV6-6 to TRBJ1-2; 11 nucleotides match TRBD1. The CDR3 loop spans 15 amino acids. In germline, CDR1 is MNHNY, CDR2 SVGAGI (reference sequence). The J segment lost 7 bases and the V segment lost 4 bases, leaving 8 bases of the junction unmatched. CDR3 loop: CASSSWGTGGRGYTF. The CDR3 nucleotides read TGTGCCAGCAGTTCTTGGGGGACAGGGGGACGTGGCTACACCTTC.

With regard to this clone: Other DNA sequences in the sample encode the same CDR3. This rearrangement joins TRBV11-2 to TRBJ2-1; 9 bases line up with TRBD2. The length of the CDR3 is 16 residues. Germline V gene lookup returns CDR1 SGHAT and CDR2 FQNNGV. Trimming at V came to 3 bases and at J to 4 bases, leaving 7 bases not matched to a gene. The CDR3 loop is CASSLLAGGLYNEQFF. The CDR3 DNA is TGTGCCAGCAGCTTGCTTGCGGGAGGGCTTTACAATGAGCAGTTCTTC. Complete variable domain (other parts from reference TRBV11-2 and TRBJ2-1): EAGVAQSPRYKIIEKRQSVAFWCNPISGHATLYWYQQILGQGPKLLIQFQNNGVVDDSQLPKDRFSAERLKGVDSTLKIQPAKLEDSAVYLCASSLLAGGLYNEQFFGPGTRLTVL.

This chain joins TRBV29-1 and TRBJ2-5; 9 nucleotides align to TRBD1. The CDR3 runs 12 residues. V trimming: 6 bases; J trimming: 4 bases; junction bases outside the gene matches: 3. Per germline, CDR1 SQVTM and CDR2 ANQGSEA. The CDR3 region is CSVQTGGETQYF. DNA of the CDR3: TGCAGCGTGCAGACAGGGGGAGAGACCCAGTACTTC.

This clone was picked up a small number of times. The rearrangement joins TRBV29-1 to TRBJ2-1, with 8 bases that match TRBD1. CDR1 is SQVTM, CDR2 ANQGSEA, per germline. This CDR3 is built from 11 residues. The V gene end was trimmed by 7 bases and the J gene end by 8 bases; junction bases not matched to a gene: 4. CDR3 nucleotides: TGCAGCGCTCGACAGGGGTATGAGCAGTTCTTC. Amino acid sequence: CSARQGYEQFF.